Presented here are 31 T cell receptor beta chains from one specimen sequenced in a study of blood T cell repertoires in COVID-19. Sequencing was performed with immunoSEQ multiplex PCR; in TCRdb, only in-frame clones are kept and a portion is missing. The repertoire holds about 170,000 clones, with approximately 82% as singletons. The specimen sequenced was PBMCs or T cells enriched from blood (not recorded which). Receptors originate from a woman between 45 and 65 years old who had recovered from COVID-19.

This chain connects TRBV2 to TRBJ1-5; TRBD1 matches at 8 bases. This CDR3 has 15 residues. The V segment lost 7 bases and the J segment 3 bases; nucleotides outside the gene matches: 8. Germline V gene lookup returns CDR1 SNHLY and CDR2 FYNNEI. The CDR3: CASIGAGGINQPQHF. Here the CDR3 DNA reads TGTGCCAGCATAGGGGCAGGGGGCATCAATCAGCCCCAGCATTTT.

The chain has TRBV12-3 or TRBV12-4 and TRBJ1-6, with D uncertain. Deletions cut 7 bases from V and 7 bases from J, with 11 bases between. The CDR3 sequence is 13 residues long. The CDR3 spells CASKGSGNSPLHF. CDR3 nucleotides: TGTGCCAGCAAAGGATCGGGGAATTCACCCCTCCACTTT.

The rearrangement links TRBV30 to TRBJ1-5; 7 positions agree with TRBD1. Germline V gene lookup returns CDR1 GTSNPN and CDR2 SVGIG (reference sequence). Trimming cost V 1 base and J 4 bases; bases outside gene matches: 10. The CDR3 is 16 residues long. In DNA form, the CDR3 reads TGTGCCTGGAGTGGGGCAGGGGGAGCTGGGAATCAGCCCCAGCATTTT. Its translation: CAWSGAGGAGNQPQHF.

The CDR3 bases are TGTGCCAGCAGTGGGGGACAGCGCTATGGCTACACCTTC. Protein: CASSGGQRYGYTF. V usage is TRBV12-3 or TRBV12-4 and J usage is TRBJ1-2; 7 bases are a match to TRBD1. This CDR3 is built from 13 residues. The ends lost 5 bases at V and 4 bases at J; junction bases unmatched: 4.

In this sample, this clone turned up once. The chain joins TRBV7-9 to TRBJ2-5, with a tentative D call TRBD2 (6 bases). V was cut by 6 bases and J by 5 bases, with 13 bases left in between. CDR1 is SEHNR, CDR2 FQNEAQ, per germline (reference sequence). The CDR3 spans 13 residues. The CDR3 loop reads CASRRGAGETQYF. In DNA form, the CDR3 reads TGTGCCAGCAGGCGAGGGGCGGGGGAGACCCAGTACTTC.

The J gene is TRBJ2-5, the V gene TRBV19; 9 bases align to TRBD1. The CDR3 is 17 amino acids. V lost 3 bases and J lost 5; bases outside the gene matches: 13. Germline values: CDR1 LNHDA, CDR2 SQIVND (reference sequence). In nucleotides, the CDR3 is TGTGCCAGTAGTATGTGGGCGACGGACAGGGGTCGGGAGACCCAGTACTTC. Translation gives CASSMWATDRGRETQYF.

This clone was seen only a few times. The CDR3 here is CASSQVAGGWVQFF. CDR3 nucleotides: TGTGCCAGCAGCCAGGTAGCCGGGGGGTGGGTGCAGTTCTTC. V gene TRBV3-1 (or the pseudogene TRBV3-2) combines with J gene TRBJ2-1; 7 bases align to TRBD2. The CDR3 is made up of 14 amino acids. Unmatched junction bases numbered 11, after V lost 3 bases and J lost 12 bases. Germline values: CDR1 LGHDT, CDR2 YNNKEL (reference sequence).

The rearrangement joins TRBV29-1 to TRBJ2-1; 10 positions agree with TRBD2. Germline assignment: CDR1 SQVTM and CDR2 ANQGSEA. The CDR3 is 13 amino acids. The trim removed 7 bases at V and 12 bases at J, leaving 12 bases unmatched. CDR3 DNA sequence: TGCAGCGCGCACATCCTAGCGGGAGCTGGGCAGTTCTTC. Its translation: CSAHILAGAGQFF.

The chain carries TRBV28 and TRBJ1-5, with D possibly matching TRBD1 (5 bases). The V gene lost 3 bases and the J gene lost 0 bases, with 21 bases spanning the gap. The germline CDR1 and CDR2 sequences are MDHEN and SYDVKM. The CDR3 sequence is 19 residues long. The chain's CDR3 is CASSFSFGTKAYSNQPQHF. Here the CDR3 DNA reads TGTGCCAGCAGTTTTAGTTTCGGGACTAAGGCTTATAGCAATCAGCCCCAGCATTTT. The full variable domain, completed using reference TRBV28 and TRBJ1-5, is DVKVTQSSRYLVKRTGEKVFLECVQDMDHENMFWYRQDPGLGLRLIYFSYDVKMKEKGDIPEGYSVSREKKERFSLILESASTNQTSMYLCASSFSFGTKAYSNQPQHFGDGTRLSIL.

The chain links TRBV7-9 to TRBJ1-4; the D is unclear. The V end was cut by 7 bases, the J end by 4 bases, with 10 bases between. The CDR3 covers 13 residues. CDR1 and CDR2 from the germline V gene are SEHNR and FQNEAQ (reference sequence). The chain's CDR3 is CASTFESNEKLFF. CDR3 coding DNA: TGTGCCAGCACCTTCGAGAGTAATGAAAAACTGTTTTTT.

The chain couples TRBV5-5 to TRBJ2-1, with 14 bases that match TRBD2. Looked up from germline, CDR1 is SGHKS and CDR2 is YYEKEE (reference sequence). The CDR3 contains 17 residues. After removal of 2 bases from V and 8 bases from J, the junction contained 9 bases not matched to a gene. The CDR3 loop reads CASSLGTSGSAVYEQFF. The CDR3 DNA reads TGTGCCAGCAGCTTAGGGACTAGCGGGAGCGCCGTCTATGAGCAGTTCTTC. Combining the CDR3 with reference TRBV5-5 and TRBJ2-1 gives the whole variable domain DAGVTQSPTHLIKTRGQQVTLRCSPISGHKSVSWYQQVLGQGPQFIFQYYEKEERGRGNFPDRFSARQFPNYSSELNVNALLLGDSALYLCASSLGTSGSAVYEQFFGPGTRLTVL.

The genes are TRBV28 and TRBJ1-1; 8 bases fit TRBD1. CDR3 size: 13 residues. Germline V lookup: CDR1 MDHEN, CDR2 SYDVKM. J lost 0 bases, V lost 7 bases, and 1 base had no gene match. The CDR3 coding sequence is TGTGCCAGCACGACAGGGGTGAACACTGAAGCTTTCTTT. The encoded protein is CASTTGVNTEAFF.

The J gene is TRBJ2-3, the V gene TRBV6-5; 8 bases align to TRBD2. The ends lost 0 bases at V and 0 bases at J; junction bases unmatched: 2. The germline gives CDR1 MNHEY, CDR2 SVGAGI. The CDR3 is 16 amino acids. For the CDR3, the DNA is TGTGCCAGCAGTTACTCTCCGGGGGGGAGCACAGATACGCAGTATTTT. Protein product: CASSYSPGGSTDTQYF.

Here the CDR3 reads CAMQGRAETDTQYF. The CDR3 DNA sequence: TGTGCCATGCAGGGGCGGGCGGAGACAGATACGCAGTATTTT. The rearrangement joins TRBV6-5 to TRBJ2-3, with D possibly matching TRBD1 (6 bases). Trimming pared 10 bases from V and 3 bases from J, leaving 17 bases between. This CDR3 spans 14 amino acids. CDR1 and CDR2 from the germline V gene are MNHEY and SVGAGI.

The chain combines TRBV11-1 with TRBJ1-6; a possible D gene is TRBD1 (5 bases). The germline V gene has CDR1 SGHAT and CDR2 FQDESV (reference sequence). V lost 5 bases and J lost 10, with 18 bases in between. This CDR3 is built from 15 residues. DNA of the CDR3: TGTGCCAGCAGCCCCAGCCCCCTCCAGGGCTCACCCCTCCACTTT. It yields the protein CASSPSPLQGSPLHF.

CDR3 in DNA: TGTGCCAGCTCACAGGGGAATAATGAAAAACTGTTTTTT. This codes for CASSQGNNEKLFF. The J gene is TRBJ1-4, the V gene TRBV18; TRBD1 might be the D (5 bases). The CDR3 sequence is 13 residues long. The germline CDR1 and CDR2 sequences are KGHSH and LQKENI. The V gene lost 4 bases and the J gene lost 4 bases, with 7 bases spanning the gap.

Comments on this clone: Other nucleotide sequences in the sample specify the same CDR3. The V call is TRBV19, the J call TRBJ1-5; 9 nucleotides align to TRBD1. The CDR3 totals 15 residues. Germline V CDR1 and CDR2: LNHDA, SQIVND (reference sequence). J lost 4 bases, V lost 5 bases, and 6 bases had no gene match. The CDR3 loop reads CASSPWGQGNQPQHF. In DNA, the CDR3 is TGTGCCAGTAGTCCCTGGGGACAGGGAAATCAGCCCCAGCATTTT.

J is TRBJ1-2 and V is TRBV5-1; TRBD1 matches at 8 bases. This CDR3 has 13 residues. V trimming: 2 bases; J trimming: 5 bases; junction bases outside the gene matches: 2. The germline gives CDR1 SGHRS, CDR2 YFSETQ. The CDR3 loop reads CASSLQGEYGYTF. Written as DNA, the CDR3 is TGCGCCAGCAGCTTACAGGGGGAATATGGCTACACCTTC.

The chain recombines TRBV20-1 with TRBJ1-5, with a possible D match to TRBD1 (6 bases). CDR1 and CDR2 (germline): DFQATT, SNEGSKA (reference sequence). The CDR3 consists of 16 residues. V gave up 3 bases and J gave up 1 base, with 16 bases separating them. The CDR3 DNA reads TGCAGTGCTAGTGGGGGGGGGCGCGGAAGCAATCAGCCCCAGCATTTT. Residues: CSASGGGRGSNQPQHF.

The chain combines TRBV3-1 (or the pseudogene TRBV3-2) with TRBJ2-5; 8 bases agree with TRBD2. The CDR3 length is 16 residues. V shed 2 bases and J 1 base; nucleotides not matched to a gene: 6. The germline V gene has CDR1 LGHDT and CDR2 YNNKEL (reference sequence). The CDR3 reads CASSQSGGGIQETQYF. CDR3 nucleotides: TGTGCCAGCAGCCAAAGTGGCGGGGGGATCCAAGAGACCCAGTACTTC.

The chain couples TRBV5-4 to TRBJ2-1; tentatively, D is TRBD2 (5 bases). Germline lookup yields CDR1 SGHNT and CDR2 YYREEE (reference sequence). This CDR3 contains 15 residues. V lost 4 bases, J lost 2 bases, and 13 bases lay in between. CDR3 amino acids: CASSPGVRPYNEQFF. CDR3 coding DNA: TGTGCCAGCAGCCCCGGGGTGCGCCCCTACAATGAGCAGTTCTTC.

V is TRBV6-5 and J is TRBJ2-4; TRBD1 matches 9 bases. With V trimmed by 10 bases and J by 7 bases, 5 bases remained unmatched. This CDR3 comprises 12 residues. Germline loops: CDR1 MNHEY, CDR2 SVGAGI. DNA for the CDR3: TGTGCCACTCAGGGGACAGGGAACATTCAGTACTTC. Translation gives CATQGTGNIQYF.

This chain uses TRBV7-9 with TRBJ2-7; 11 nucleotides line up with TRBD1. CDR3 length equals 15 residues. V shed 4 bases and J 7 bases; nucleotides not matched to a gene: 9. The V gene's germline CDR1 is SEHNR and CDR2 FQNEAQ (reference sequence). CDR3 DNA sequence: TGTGCCAGCAGCTCCGGACAGGGGGCCCAGGGGGAGCAGTACGTC. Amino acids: CASSSGQGAQGEQYV.

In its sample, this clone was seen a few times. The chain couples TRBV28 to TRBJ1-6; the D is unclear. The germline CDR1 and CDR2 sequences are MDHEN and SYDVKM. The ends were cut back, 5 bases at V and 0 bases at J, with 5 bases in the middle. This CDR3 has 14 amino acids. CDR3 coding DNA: TGTGCCAGCAGTAGGAGCTCCTATAATTCACCCCTCCACTTT. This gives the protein CASSRSSYNSPLHF.

CDR3: CASSPLDRDNYGYTF. The DNA of the CDR3 is TGTGCCAGCAGTCCCTTAGACAGGGACAACTATGGCTACACCTTC. This chain links TRBV28 with TRBJ1-2, with TRBD1 identical over 7 bases. In germline, CDR1 is MDHEN, CDR2 SYDVKM. This CDR3 has 15 residues. V trimming: 5 bases; J trimming: 2 bases; junction bases outside the gene matches: 8.

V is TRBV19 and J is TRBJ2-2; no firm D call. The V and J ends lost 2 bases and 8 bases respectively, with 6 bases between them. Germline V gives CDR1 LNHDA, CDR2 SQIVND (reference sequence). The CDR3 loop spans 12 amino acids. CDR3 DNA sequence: TGTGCCAGTAGTATACAGTTGGGGGAGCTGTTTTTT. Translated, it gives CASSIQLGELFF.

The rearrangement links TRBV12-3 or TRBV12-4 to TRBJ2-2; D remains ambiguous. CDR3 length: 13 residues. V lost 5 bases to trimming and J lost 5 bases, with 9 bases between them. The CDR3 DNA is TGTGCCAGCAGTCCCGGGTTGACCGGGGAGCTGTTTTTT. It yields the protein CASSPGLTGELFF.

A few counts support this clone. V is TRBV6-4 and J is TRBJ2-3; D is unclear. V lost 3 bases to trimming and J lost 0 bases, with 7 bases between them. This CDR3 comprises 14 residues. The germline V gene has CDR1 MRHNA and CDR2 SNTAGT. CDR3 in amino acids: CASSETGSTDTQYF. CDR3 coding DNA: TGTGCCAGCAGTGAAACCGGGAGCACAGATACGCAGTATTTT.

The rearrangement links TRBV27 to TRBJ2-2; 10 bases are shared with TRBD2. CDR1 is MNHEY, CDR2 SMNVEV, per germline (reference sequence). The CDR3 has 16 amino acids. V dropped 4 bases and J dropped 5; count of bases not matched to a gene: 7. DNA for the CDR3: TGTGCCAGCAGTTCAGAACTAGCGGGATTTACCGGGGAGCTGTTTTTT. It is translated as CASSSELAGFTGELFF.

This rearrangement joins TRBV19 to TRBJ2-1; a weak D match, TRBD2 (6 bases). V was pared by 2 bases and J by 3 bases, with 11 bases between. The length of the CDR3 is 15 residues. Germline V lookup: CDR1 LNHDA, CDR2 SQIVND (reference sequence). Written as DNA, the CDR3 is TGTGCCAGTAGTATACGGGGAGGAATCTACAATGAGCAGTTCTTC. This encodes CASSIRGGIYNEQFF.

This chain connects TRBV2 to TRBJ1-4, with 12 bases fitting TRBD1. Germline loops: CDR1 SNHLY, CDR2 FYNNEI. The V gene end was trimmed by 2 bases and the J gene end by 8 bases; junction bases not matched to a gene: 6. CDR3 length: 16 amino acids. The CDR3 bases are TGTGCCAGCAGTGAATTTCTTGGGACAGGGGGCGAAAAACTGTTTTTT. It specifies CASSEFLGTGGEKLFF.